This TCR beta chain originates from a study of control samples from healthy donors and cancer patients. Clones were sequenced by immunoSEQ multiplex PCR, and TCRdb holds only the in-frame ones, with some missing. The profile covers roughly 170,000 clones, with just over 85% appearing a single time and roughly 5% taken by the ten largest. The germline gives CDR1 SGDLS, CDR2 YYNGEE. V was clipped by 4 bases and J by 3 bases; unmatched bases: 6. This CDR3 is built from 14 residues. This rearrangement joins TRBV9 to TRBJ1-1, with 7 positions matching TRBD1. The clonotype comes from a woman younger than 45 in good health. Sequences were obtained from blood. DNA for the CDR3: TGTGCCAGCAGCTCAGGGGGGCTTGACACTGAAGCTTTCTTT. Encoded protein: CASSSGGLDTEAFF.